This T cell receptor beta chain stems from a study of CD8 T cells in ankylosing spondylitis. Study-wide findings and caveats: The study identified a TCR beta motif of roughly eight highly homologous variants that appeared characteristic of ankylosing spondylitis blood. In synovial fluid and blood from reactive arthritis, some motif variants were previously reported.

Regarding this clonotype: Its antigen remains unidentified.

TCRdb independently ran MiXCR on the 5' RACE reads; one entry per CDR3 protein. The sample holds more than 200,000 distinct CDR3 sequences; more than 20% are singletons and the top ten take about 0.6%. V was pared by 0 bases and J by 4 bases, with 4 bases between. Per germline, CDR1 LNHNV and CDR2 YYDKDF (reference sequence). This CDR3 has 14 amino acids. The clonotype comes from a male donor with ankylosing spondylitis or in good health (not recorded which). This sequence joins TRBV15 and TRBJ2-6; D remains ambiguous. Input material: blood, either unsorted or a sorted T cell fraction (not recorded which). For the CDR3, the DNA is TGTGCCACCAGCAGAGACAGCGGGGCCAACGTCCTGACTTTC. Protein product: CATSRDSGANVLTF.